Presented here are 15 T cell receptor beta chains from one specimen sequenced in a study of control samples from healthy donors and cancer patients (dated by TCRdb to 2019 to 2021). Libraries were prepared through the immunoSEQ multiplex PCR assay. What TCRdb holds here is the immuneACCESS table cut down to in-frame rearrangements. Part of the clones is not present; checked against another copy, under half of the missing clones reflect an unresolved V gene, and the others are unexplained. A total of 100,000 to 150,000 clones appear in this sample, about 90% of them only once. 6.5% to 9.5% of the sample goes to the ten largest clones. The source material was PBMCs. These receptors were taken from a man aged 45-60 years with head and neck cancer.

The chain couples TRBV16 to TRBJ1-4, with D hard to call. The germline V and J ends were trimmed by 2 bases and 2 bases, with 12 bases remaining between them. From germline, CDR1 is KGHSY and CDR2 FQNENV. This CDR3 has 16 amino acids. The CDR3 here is CASSQGLPGTNEKLFF. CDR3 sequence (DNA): TGTGCCAGCAGCCAAGGTCTACCTGGGACTAATGAAAAACTGTTTTTT.

The CDR3 nucleotides are TGTGCCAGTACGGACAGGGGGCTGGCTAATGAAAAACTGTTTTTT. This sequence encodes CASTDRGLANEKLFF. The chain employs TRBV19 and TRBJ1-4; 11 nucleotides line up with TRBD1. V lost 7 bases to trimming and J lost 3 bases; unmatched junction nucleotides: 4. The CDR3 runs to 15 residues. Germline CDR1 LNHDA, CDR2 SQIVND (reference sequence).

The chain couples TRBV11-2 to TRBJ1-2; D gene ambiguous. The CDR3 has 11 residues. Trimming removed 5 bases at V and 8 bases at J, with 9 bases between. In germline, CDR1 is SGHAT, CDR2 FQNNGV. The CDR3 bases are TGTGCCAGCAGCCCTCTTGGAGGCTACACCTTC. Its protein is CASSPLGGYTF.

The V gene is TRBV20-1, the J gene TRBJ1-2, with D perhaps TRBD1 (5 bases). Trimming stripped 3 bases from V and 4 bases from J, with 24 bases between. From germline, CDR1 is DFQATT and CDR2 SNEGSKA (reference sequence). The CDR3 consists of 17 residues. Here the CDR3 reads CSASGQGHGQLFYGYTF. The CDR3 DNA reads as TGCAGTGCTAGTGGTCAGGGCCATGGCCAACTATTCTATGGCTACACCTTC.

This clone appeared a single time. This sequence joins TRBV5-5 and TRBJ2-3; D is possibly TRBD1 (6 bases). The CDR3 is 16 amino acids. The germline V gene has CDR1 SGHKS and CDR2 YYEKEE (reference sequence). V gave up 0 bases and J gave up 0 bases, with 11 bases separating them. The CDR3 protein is CASSLEWGQSTDTQYF. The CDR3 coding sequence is TGTGCCAGCAGCTTGGAGTGGGGGCAGAGCACAGATACGCAGTATTTT.

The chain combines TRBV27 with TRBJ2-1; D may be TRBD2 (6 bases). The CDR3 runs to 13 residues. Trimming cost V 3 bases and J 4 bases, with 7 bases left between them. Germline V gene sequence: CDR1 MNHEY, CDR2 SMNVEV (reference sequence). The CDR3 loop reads CASSFLAYNEQFF. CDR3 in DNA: TGTGCCAGCAGTTTCCTAGCGTACAATGAGCAGTTCTTC.

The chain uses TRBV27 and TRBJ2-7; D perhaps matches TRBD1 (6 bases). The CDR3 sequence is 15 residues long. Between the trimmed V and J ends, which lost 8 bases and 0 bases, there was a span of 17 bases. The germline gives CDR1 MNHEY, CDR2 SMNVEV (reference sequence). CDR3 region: CASRMTGLSSYEQYF. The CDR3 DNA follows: TGTGCCAGCCGGATGACAGGCCTAAGCTCCTACGAGCAGTACTTC.

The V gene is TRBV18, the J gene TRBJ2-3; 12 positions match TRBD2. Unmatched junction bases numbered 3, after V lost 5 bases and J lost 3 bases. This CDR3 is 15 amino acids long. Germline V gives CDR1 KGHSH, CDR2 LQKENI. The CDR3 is CASSSTSGRTDTQYF. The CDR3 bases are TGTGCCAGCTCATCGACTAGCGGGAGAACAGATACGCAGTATTTT.

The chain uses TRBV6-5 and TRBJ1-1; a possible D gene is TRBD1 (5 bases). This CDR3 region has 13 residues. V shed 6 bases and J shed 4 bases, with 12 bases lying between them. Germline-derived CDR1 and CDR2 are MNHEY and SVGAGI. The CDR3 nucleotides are TGTGCCAGCAGGGGCAGGGCGGGCACTGAAGCTTTCTTT. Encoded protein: CASRGRAGTEAFF.

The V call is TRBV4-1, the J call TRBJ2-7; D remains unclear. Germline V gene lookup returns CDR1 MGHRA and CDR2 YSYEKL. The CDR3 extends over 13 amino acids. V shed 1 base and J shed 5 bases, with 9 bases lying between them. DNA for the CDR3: TGCGCCAGCAGCCAAGTGGGGTTTGACGAGCAGTACTTC. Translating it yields CASSQVGFDEQYF.

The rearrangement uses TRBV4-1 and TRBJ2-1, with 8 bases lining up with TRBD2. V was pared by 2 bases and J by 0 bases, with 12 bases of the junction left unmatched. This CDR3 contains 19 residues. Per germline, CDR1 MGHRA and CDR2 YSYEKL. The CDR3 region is CASSQRDPLAVSSYNEQFF. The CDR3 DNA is TGCGCCAGCAGCCAAAGAGACCCACTAGCGGTGAGCTCCTACAATGAGCAGTTCTTC.

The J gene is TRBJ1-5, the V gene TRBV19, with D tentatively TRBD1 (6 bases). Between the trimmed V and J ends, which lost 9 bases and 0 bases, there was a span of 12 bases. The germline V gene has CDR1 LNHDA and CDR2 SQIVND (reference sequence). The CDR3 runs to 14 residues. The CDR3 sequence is CASQGGYSNQPQHF. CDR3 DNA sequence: TGTGCCAGCCAAGGGGGGTATAGCAATCAGCCCCAGCATTTT.

Here the CDR3 DNA reads TGTGCCAGCAGCGTAGGGGTGGGACCCTACGAGCAGTACTTC. This sequence encodes CASSVGVGPYEQYF. V and J are TRBV9 and TRBJ2-7, with D perhaps matching TRBD1 or TRBD2 (5 bases each). The CDR3 covers 14 residues. The ends were cut back, 0 bases at V and 2 bases at J, with 9 bases in the middle. From germline, CDR1 is SGDLS and CDR2 YYNGEE.

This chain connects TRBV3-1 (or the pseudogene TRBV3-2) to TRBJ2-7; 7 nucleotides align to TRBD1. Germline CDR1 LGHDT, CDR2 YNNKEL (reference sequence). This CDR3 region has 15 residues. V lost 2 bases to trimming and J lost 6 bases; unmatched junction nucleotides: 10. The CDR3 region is CASSQSKGAPSEQYF. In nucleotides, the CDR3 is TGTGCCAGCAGCCAAAGTAAGGGGGCCCCCTCCGAGCAGTACTTC.

The CDR3 sequence is CASTPTTGLAQYF. The CDR3 region has the DNA TGTGCCAGCACCCCGACTACGGGGCTCGCGCAGTATTTT. The V call is TRBV25-1, the J call TRBJ2-3; either TRBD1 or TRBD2 may supply D (5 bases each). Trimming stripped 7 bases from V and 10 bases from J, with 18 bases between. CDR3 length: 13 amino acids. Germline CDR1 is MGHDK and CDR2 is SYGVNS.